Shown below are 23 T cell receptor beta chains from a single sample sequenced in a study of a mutant IDH1 vaccine in newly diagnosed glioma. Assay used: immunoSEQ multiplex PCR; TCRdb lists only in-frame clones, some missing. The sample has 80,000 to 100,000 clones, roughly 87% seen once. As to time point: baseline, week 1 (first vaccination visit). The sample's treatment: pre-vaccination baseline after standard-of-care therapy. The sample in question was PBMCs, obtained from a glioma patient treated with radiotherapy, temozolomide or both. All receptors come from a man aged 35 to 55 with glioma. Some clones in this sample may be carry-over from other donors' samples.

V gene TRBV6-5 combines with J gene TRBJ1-1; the match to TRBD1 covers 7 bases. CDR3 length: 13 amino acids. Germline V CDR1 and CDR2: MNHEY, SVGAGI. With 6 bases clipped from V and 5 bases from J, the junction kept 6 bases outside the gene matches. The CDR3 sequence: CASSTQGTTEAFF. The CDR3, as DNA: TGTGCCAGCAGCACACAGGGGACGACTGAAGCTTTCTTT.

The chain has TRBV18 and TRBJ1-2, with D perhaps matching TRBD1 (5 bases). This CDR3 region has 17 residues. The germline V gene encodes CDR1 KGHSH and CDR2 LQKENI. V dropped 2 bases and J dropped 0 bases, with 16 bases sitting between them. The DNA for the CDR3 is TGTGCCAGCTCACCATCTTACTCAGGGTTAGCTAACTATGGCTACACCTTC. Its protein is CASSPSYSGLANYGYTF.

The chain is built from TRBV5-4 and TRBJ2-7; D is uncertain. V lost 0 bases, J lost 5 bases, and 9 bases lay in between. The germline gives CDR1 SGHNT, CDR2 YYREEE (reference sequence). CDR3 length: 13 residues. The CDR3 loop reads CASSLAPYNEQYF. The CDR3 region has the DNA TGTGCCAGCAGCTTGGCCCCGTACAACGAGCAGTACTTC.

The chain links TRBV5-5 to TRBJ2-7; 7 bases are a match to TRBD1. The CDR3 contains 15 residues. V was pared by 2 bases and J by 1 base, with 6 bases of the junction left unmatched. The germline gives CDR1 SGHKS, CDR2 YYEKEE (reference sequence). The CDR3 region is CASSFSGQPSYEQYF. The CDR3 bases are TGTGCCAGCAGCTTCTCGGGACAGCCATCCTACGAGCAGTACTTC.

The chain links TRBV2 to TRBJ2-7, with TRBD1 matching over 8 bases. Germline V lookup: CDR1 SNHLY, CDR2 FYNNEI. The CDR3 spans 12 residues. The CDR3 sequence: CAQGATIFEQYF. The CDR3 bases are TGTGCGCAGGGGGCGACGATTTTCGAGCAGTACTTC.

The V and J genes are TRBV5-4 and TRBJ2-7; 8 positions match TRBD2. V was clipped by 4 bases and J by 3 bases; unmatched bases: 12. CDR1 is SGHNT, CDR2 YYREEE, per germline (reference sequence). The CDR3 runs 16 residues. CDR3 sequence: CASSRTGLVFGYEQYF. Here the CDR3 DNA reads TGTGCCAGCAGCCGAACGGGACTAGTTTTCGGCTACGAGCAGTACTTC.

The chain is built from TRBV30 and TRBJ1-4, with D perhaps TRBD1 (6 bases). In germline, CDR1 is GTSNPN, CDR2 SVGIG (reference sequence). Trimming stripped 3 bases from V and 8 bases from J, with 19 bases between. This CDR3 comprises 15 residues. As DNA, the CDR3 is TGTGCCTGGAGCAGCGAGGGGGGGGGTCGGGAAAAACTGTTTTTT. Protein product: CAWSSEGGGREKLFF. The whole variable domain, remainder taken from reference TRBV30 and TRBJ1-4, is SQTIHQWPATLVQPVGSPLSLECTVEGTSNPNLYWYRQAAGRGLQLLFYSVGIGQISSEVPQNLSASRPQDRQFILSSKKLLLSDSGFYLCAWSSEGGGREKLFFGSGTQLSVL.

The V and J genes are TRBV7-2 and TRBJ2-2; D possibly corresponds to TRBD2 (6 bases). Germline CDR1 SGHTA, CDR2 FQGNSA. The CDR3 has 14 residues. The CDR3 bases are TGTGCTGCGGGCGGGACGGGGAACACCGGGGAGCTGTTTTTT. It codes for CAAGGTGNTGELFF. The variable domain in full, with the rest retrieved from reference TRBV7-2 and TRBJ2-2, is GAGVSQSPSNKVTEKGKDVELRCDPISGHTALYWYRQSLGQGLEFLIYFQGNSAPDKSGLPSDRFSAERTGGSVSTLTIQRTQQEDSAVYLCAAGGTGNTGELFFGEGSRLTVL.

The rearrangement links TRBV7-9 to TRBJ1-6; perhaps TRBD1 as D (6 bases). Per the germline V gene, CDR1 is SEHNR and CDR2 is FQNEAQ (reference sequence). The CDR3 spans 14 residues. Trimming removed 5 bases at V and 10 bases at J, with 15 bases between. This CDR3 reads CASSLSRDTSPLHF. The CDR3 DNA reads as TGTGCCAGCAGCCTTAGCCGGGACACCTCACCCCTCCACTTT.

This rearrangement joins TRBV4-1 to TRBJ2-7; no clear D. CDR3 size: 14 residues. The germline CDR1 and CDR2 sequences are MGHRA and YSYEKL. Trimming took 0 bases from V and 3 from J, leaving 9 bases between them. CDR3 amino acids: CASSQENGDYEQYF. The DNA of the CDR3 is TGCGCCAGCAGCCAAGAAAATGGGGACTACGAGCAGTACTTC.

The rearrangement uses TRBV15 and TRBJ1-1, with D tentatively TRBD1 (5 bases). The CDR3 contains 14 residues. V shed 0 bases and J shed 1 base, with 6 bases lying between them. Germline V CDR1 and CDR2: LNHNV, YYDKDF (reference sequence). CDR3 sequence reads: CATSRDRGNTEAFF. The CDR3 DNA reads TGTGCCACCAGCAGAGATAGGGGGAACACTGAAGCTTTCTTT.

The chain joins TRBV6-5 to TRBJ2-6; D is uncertain. V was pared by 2 bases and J by 2 bases, with 1 base between. Germline V CDR1 and CDR2: MNHEY, SVGAGI. CDR3 length equals 13 residues. The CDR3 DNA reads as TGTGCCAGCAGTTACGCTGGGGCCAACGTCCTGACTTTC. Translated, it gives CASSYAGANVLTF.

The CDR3 sequence is CASSYGRQREQYF. In DNA form, the CDR3 reads TGTGCCAGCAGTTACGGTCGTCAACGCGAGCAGTACTTC. The J gene is TRBJ2-7, the V gene TRBV6-5; D call uncertain. With 2 bases removed from V and 6 bases from J, the gap between germline ends came to 11 bases. The V gene's germline CDR1 is MNHEY and CDR2 SVGAGI. CDR3 length equals 13 residues.

The J gene is TRBJ1-2, the V gene TRBV5-1, with D possibly matching TRBD1 (5 bases). Germline V gene sequence: CDR1 SGHRS, CDR2 YFSETQ. CDR3 size: 14 residues. V was clipped by 0 bases and J by 4 bases, with 10 bases between them. DNA for the CDR3: TGCGCCAGCAGCTTGGAAGGACAAGCCTATGGCTACACCTTC. Translation: CASSLEGQAYGYTF.

The V call is TRBV5-1, the J call TRBJ1-6, with unresolved D. The V and J ends lost 0 bases and 10 bases respectively, with 14 bases between them. Germline values: CDR1 SGHRS, CDR2 YFSETQ. The length of the CDR3 is 15 residues. Here the CDR3 DNA reads TGCGCCAGCAGCTTGGCGGTTCAGCCCGTATCACCCCTCCACTTT. This codes for CASSLAVQPVSPLHF.

This chain connects TRBV27 to TRBJ2-7; D uncertain. With 6 bases removed from V and 3 bases from J, the gap between germline ends came to 15 bases. In germline, CDR1 is MNHEY, CDR2 SMNVEV (reference sequence). The CDR3 length is 14 residues. The CDR3 here is CASRQRHGDYEQYF. DNA of the CDR3: TGTGCCAGCAGGCAGAGACACGGAGACTACGAGCAGTACTTC.

The rearrangement links TRBV6-5 to TRBJ1-5, with 9 bases that match TRBD1. The V gene's germline CDR1 is MNHEY and CDR2 SVGAGI. The V gene end was trimmed by 4 bases and the J gene end by 4 bases; junction bases not matched to a gene: 5. This CDR3 contains 15 residues. CDR3 in amino acids: CASSFGTGRNQPQHF. Here the CDR3 DNA reads TGTGCCAGCAGTTTTGGGACAGGGAGAAATCAGCCCCAGCATTTT.

The chain links TRBV15 to TRBJ2-1; TRBD2 might be the D (6 bases). The CDR3 runs 17 residues. From germline, CDR1 is LNHNV and CDR2 YYDKDF (reference sequence). Trimming removed 0 bases from V and 1 base from J, with 13 bases in between. The CDR3 region is CATSRDRLGGSYNEQFF. The DNA of the CDR3 is TGTGCCACCAGCAGAGATCGTTTGGGGGGTTCCTACAATGAGCAGTTCTTC.

The gene calls are TRBV29-1 and TRBJ2-1; maybe TRBD1 (5 bases). With 7 bases removed from V and 4 bases from J, the gap between germline ends came to 8 bases. This CDR3 has 11 residues. CDR1 and CDR2 (germline): SQVTM, ANQGSEA. CDR3 DNA sequence: TGCAGCGCGCGACAGTACAATGAGCAGTTCTTC. Translating gives CSARQYNEQFF.

The chain carries TRBV27 and TRBJ1-2; TRBD1 might be the D (5 bases). Germline CDR1 is MNHEY and CDR2 is SMNVEV (reference sequence). The ends were cut back, 6 bases at V and 2 bases at J, with 16 bases in the middle. This CDR3 has 15 amino acids. The CDR3: CASRATRQYNYGYTF. As DNA, the CDR3 is TGTGCCAGCAGGGCTACTCGACAGTACAACTATGGCTACACCTTC.

This clone was counted between two and nine times. V and J are TRBV2 and TRBJ2-7, with 12 bases identical to TRBD1. CDR1 is SNHLY and CDR2 is FYNNEI in the germline V gene. The CDR3 has 14 amino acids. V lost 4 bases to trimming and J lost 7 bases; unmatched junction nucleotides: 5. CDR3 bases: TGTGCCAGCAGTGGCCGGGACAGGGGGCGGGAGCAGTACTTC. Protein sequence: CASSGRDRGREQYF.

J is TRBJ2-2 and V is TRBV6-6, with TRBD2 as a possible D gene (6 bases). Germline lookup yields CDR1 MNHNY and CDR2 SVGAGI (reference sequence). The CDR3 is made up of 13 amino acids. V was cut by 10 bases and J by 5 bases, with 14 bases left in between. The CDR3, as DNA: TGTGCCACCACCCGGGGAGGAACCGGGGAGCTGTTTTTT. Translating it yields CATTRGGTGELFF.

The V and J genes are TRBV2 and TRBJ1-2; TRBD1 aligns across 9 bases. Germline V CDR1 and CDR2: SNHLY, FYNNEI. This CDR3 has 15 amino acids. V lost 5 bases to trimming and J lost 0 bases; unmatched junction nucleotides: 4. This CDR3 is CASSRDRVANYGYTF. The CDR3 DNA reads TGTGCCAGCAGTCGGGACAGGGTAGCTAACTATGGCTACACCTTC.